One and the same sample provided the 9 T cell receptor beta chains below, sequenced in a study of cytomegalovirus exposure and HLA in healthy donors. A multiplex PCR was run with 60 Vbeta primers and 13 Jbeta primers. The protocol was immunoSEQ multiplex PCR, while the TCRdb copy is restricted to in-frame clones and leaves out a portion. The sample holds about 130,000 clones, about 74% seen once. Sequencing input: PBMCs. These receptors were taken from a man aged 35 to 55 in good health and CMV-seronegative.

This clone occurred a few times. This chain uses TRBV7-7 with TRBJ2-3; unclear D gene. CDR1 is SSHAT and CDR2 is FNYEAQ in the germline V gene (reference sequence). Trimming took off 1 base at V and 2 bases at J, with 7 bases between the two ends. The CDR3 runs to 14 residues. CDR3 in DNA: TGTGCCAGCAGCTTAGAGTACACCACAGATACGCAGTATTTT. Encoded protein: CASSLEYTTDTQYF.

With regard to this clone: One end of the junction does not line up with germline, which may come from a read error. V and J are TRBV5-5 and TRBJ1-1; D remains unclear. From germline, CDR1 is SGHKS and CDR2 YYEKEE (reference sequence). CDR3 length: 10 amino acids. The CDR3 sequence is CASSFETTVF. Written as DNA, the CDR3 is TGTGCCAGCAGCTTTGAAACCACAGTCTTT.

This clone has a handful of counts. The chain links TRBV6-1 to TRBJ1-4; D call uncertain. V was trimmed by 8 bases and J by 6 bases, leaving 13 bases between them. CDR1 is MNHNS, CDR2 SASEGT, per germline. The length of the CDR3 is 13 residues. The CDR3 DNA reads TGTGCCAGCGGTTTGGAGCCCTATGAAAAACTGTTTTTT. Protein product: CASGLEPYEKLFF.

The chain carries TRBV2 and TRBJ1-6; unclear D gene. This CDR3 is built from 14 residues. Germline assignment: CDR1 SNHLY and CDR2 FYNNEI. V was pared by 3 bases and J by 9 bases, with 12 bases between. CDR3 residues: CASSDQQVFSPLHF. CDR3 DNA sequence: TGTGCCAGCAGTGACCAGCAGGTATTTTCACCCCTCCACTTT. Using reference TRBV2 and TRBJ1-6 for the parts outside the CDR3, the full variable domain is EPEVTQTPSHQVTQMGQEVILRCVPISNHLYFYWYRQILGQKVEFLVSFYNNEISEKSEIFDDQFSVERPDGSNFTLKIRSTKLEDSAMYFCASSDQQVFSPLHFGNGTRLTVT.

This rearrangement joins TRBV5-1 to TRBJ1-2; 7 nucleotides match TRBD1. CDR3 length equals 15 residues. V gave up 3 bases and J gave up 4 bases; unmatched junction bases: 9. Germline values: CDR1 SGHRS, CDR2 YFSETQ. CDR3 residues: CASSYTGTESYGYTF. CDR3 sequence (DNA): TGCGCCAGCAGCTACACCGGGACAGAAAGCTATGGCTACACCTTC.

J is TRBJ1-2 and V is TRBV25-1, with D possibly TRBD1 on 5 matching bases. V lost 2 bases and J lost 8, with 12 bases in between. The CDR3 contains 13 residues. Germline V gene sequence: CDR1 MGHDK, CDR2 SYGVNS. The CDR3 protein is CASSEPGAGGYTF. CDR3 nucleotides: TGTGCCAGCAGTGAACCTGGGGCGGGAGGCTACACCTTC.

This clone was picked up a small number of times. CDR3 sequence reads: CASSLQGVSNEKLFF. The CDR3 DNA sequence: TGTGCCAGCAGTCTCCAGGGGGTCTCTAATGAAAAACTGTTTTTT. This chain uses TRBV7-2 with TRBJ1-4; 7 bases agree with TRBD1. The trim removed 6 bases at V and 3 bases at J, leaving 7 bases unmatched. This CDR3 contains 15 residues. Germline CDR1 SGHTA, CDR2 FQGNSA.

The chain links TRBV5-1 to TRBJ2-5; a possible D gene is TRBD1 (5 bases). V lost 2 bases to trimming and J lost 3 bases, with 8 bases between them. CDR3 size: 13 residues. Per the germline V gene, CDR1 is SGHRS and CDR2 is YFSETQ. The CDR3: CASSFGREETQYF. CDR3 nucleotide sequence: TGCGCCAGCAGCTTTGGCAGGGAAGAGACCCAGTACTTC.

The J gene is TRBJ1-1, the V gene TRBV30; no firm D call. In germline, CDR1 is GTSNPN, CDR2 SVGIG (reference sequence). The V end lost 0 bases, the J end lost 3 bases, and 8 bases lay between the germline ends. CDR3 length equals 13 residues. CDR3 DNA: TGTGCCTGGAGTGTACTTGGGCACACTGAAGCTTTCTTT. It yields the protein CAWSVLGHTEAFF.